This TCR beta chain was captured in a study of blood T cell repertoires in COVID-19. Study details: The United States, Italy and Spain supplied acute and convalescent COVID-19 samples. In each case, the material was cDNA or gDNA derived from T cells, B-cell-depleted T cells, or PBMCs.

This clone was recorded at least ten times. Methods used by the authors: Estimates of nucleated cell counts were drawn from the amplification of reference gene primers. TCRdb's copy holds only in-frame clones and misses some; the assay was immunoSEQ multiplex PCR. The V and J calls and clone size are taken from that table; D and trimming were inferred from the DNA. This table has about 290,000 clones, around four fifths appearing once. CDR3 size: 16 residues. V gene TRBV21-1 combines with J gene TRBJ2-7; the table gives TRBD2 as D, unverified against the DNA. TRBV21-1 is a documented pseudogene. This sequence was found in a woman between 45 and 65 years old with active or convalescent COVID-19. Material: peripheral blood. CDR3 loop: CASSKALGGGPYEQYF. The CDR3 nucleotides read TGTGCCAGCAGCAAAGCGCTGGGCGGGGGTCCCTACGAGCAGTACTTC.